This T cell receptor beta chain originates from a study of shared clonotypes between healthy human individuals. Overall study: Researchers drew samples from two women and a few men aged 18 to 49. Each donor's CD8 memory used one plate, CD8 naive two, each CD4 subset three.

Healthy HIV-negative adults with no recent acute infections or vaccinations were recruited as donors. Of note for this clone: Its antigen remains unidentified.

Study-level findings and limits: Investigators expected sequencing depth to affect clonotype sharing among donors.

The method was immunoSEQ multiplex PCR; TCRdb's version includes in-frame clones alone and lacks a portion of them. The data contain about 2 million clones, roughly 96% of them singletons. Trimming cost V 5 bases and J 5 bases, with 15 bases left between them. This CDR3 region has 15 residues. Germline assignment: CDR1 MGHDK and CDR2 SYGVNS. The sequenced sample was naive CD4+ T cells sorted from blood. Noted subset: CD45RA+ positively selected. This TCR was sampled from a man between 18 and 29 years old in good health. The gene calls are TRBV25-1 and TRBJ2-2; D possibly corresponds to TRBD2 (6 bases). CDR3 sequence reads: CASSRDSVKTGELFF. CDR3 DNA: TGTGCCAGCAGTCGGGACTCTGTAAAAACCGGGGAGCTGTTTTTT.